This is a list of T cell receptor beta chains from one sample in a study of response to subunit inactivated influenza vaccine. Using its own MiXCR run on the RT-PCR reads, TCRdb lists one record per CDR3 protein. The sample has roughly 780,000 distinct CDR3 sequences, about 18% seen once. The specimen comprised PBMCs from blood, sampled around 5 days after vaccination. These receptors were collected from a man over 45 who received an inactivated influenza vaccine. Each CDR3 is given with its conserved first and last residue. D genes are given only for firm matches. Where a row states a size, it is once, few, many or the class of an expanded clone; other rows omit it.

size: -; V: TRBV7-8; D: TRBD2; J: TRBJ2-2; CDR3: CASSSGTSGIGGELFF; DNA: TGTGCCAGCAGCTCCGGGACTAGCGGGATAGGCGGGGAGCTGTTTTTT
size: -; V: TRBV5-6; D: -; J: TRBJ2-7; CDR3: CASSPGSAEQYF; DNA: TGTGCCAGCAGTCCCGGTAGCGCCGAGCAGTACTTC
size: -; V: TRBV29-1; D: -; J: TRBJ2-5; CDR3: CSVAGPQETQYF; DNA: TGCAGCGTTGCCGGGCCCCAAGAGACCCAGTACTTC
size: few; V: TRBV12-3/TRBV12-4; D: TRBD2; J: TRBJ2-1; CDR3: CASSSTSGPNSYNEQFF; DNA: TGTGCCAGCAGTTCTACTAGCGGGCCTAACTCCTACAATGAGCAGTTCTTC
size: -; V: TRBV11-2; D: TRBD2; J: TRBJ2-1; CDR3: CASSSRTSGGASSYNEQFF; DNA: TGTGCCAGCAGCTCCCGGACTAGCGGGGGTGCTAGCTCCTACAATGAGCAGTTCTTC
size: -; V: TRBV4-3; D: -; J: TRBJ2-7; CDR3: CASSQVRQGEGEQYF; DNA: TGCGCCAGCAGCCAAGTACGCCAGGGGGAGGGCGAGCAGTACTTC
size: -; V: TRBV20-1; D: -; J: TRBJ2-3; CDR3: CSARASGLLPNTQYF; DNA: TGCAGTGCTAGAGCTTCGGGACTCCTTCCGAATACGCAGTATTTT
size: few; V: TRBV3-1; D: -; J: TRBJ2-7; CDR3: CASSPPPGRMVYEQYF; DNA: TGTGCCAGCAGCCCACCACCGGGACGGATGGTCTACGAGCAGTACTTC
size: many; V: TRBV20-1; D: TRBD1; J: TRBJ2-2; CDR3: CSAGQGNTGELFF; DNA: TGCAGTGCGGGACAGGGGAACACCGGGGAGCTGTTTTTT
size: -; V: TRBV29-1; D: -; J: TRBJ2-1; CDR3: CSGDWRLEQFF; DNA: TGCAGCGGGGACTGGCGGCTTGAGCAGTTCTTC
size: -; V: TRBV5-1; D: TRBD2; J: TRBJ2-1; CDR3: CASSGGLAGYNEQFF; DNA: TGCGCCAGCAGCGGGGGACTAGCGGGTTACAATGAGCAGTTCTTC
size: few; V: TRBV7-9; D: -; J: TRBJ2-7; CDR3: CASSFRESYEQYF; DNA: TGTGCCAGCAGCTTCAGGGAATCCTACGAGCAGTACTTC
size: -; V: TRBV20-1; D: TRBD1; J: TRBJ2-2; CDR3: CSARPTGVGTGELFF; DNA: TGCAGTGCTAGACCCACAGGGGTAGGGACCGGGGAGCTGTTTTTT
size: -; V: TRBV9; D: TRBD1; J: TRBJ1-5; CDR3: CASSVGGQGSPQHF; DNA: TGTGCCAGCAGCGTTGGGGGACAGGGGTCACCCCAGCATTTT
size: -; V: TRBV5-5; D: -; J: TRBJ2-7; CDR3: CASRITGAGGGEQYF; DNA: TGTGCCAGCAGAATTACAGGGGCGGGGGGTGGCGAGCAGTACTTC
size: -; V: TRBV5-1; D: TRBD1; J: TRBJ2-7; CDR3: CASSWGQGTIYEQYF; DNA: TGCGCCAGCAGCTGGGGACAGGGGACGATTTACGAGCAGTACTTC
size: -; V: TRBV7-2; D: TRBD1; J: TRBJ1-1; CDR3: CASRSRTGGTEAFF; DNA: TGTGCCAGCAGGTCACGGACAGGGGGCACTGAAGCTTTCTTT
size: -; V: TRBV7-2; D: -; J: TRBJ2-7; CDR3: CASSRTLTYEQYF; DNA: TGTGCCAGCAGCAGGACCCTCACCTACGAGCAGTACTTC
size: few; V: TRBV12-3/TRBV12-4; D: -; J: TRBJ2-5; CDR3: CASSLIGAAQETQYF; DNA: TGTGCCAGCAGTTTAATCGGGGCAGCTCAAGAGACCCAGTACTTC
size: -; V: TRBV28; D: -; J: TRBJ2-1; CDR3: CASGKANEQFF; DNA: TGTGCCAGCGGGAAGGCCAATGAGCAGTTCTTC
size: -; V: TRBV10-3; D: -; J: TRBJ2-3; CDR3: CAISESEWDTQYF; DNA: TGTGCCATCAGTGAGTCTGAGTGGGATACGCAGTATTTT
size: -; V: TRBV7-9; D: -; J: TRBJ1-1; CDR3: CASSFRGTTYYPAEAFF; DNA: TGTGCCAGCAGCTTCAGGGGCACTACCTATTACCCCGCTGAAGCTTTCTTT
size: -; V: TRBV4-3; D: -; J: TRBJ2-4; CDR3: CASSPDYKNIQYF; DNA: TGCGCCAGCAGCCCGGACTACAAAAACATTCAGTACTTC
size: -; V: TRBV6-5; D: TRBD2; J: TRBJ2-1; CDR3: CASSYPLAGGTNEQFF; DNA: TGTGCCAGCAGTTACCCCCTAGCGGGAGGCACTAATGAGCAGTTCTTC
size: -; V: TRBV7-9; D: TRBD2; J: TRBJ2-7; CDR3: CASSSSGKTYEQYF; DNA: TGTGCCAGCAGCTCTAGCGGGAAGACCTACGAGCAGTACTTC
size: many; V: TRBV5-6; D: -; J: TRBJ1-5; CDR3: CASSLGHSNQPQHF; DNA: TGTGCCAGCAGTTTGGGTCATAGCAATCAGCCCCAGCATTTT
size: -; V: TRBV11-2; D: -; J: TRBJ2-7; CDR3: CASSLVFSRGFVTGSYEQYF; DNA: TGTGCCAGCAGCTTGGTCTTTTCTCGTGGTTTCGTAACAGGCTCCTACGAGCAGTACTTC
size: -; V: TRBV4-2; D: -; J: TRBJ2-2; CDR3: CASSQSGVSATGELFF; DNA: TGTGCCAGCAGCCAAAGTGGGGTTAGCGCCACCGGGGAGCTGTTTTTT
size: many; V: TRBV29-1; D: -; J: TRBJ2-5; CDR3: CSVGTPMLPETQYF; DNA: TGCAGCGTTGGGACCCCCATGCTTCCAGAGACCCAGTACTTC
size: -; V: TRBV5-1; D: TRBD1; J: TRBJ1-6; CDR3: CASSLGPGTGDSPLHF; DNA: TGCGCCAGCAGCTTGGGCCCCGGGACAGGGGATTCACCCCTCCACTTT
size: few; V: TRBV5-6; D: TRBD2; J: TRBJ2-3; CDR3: CASSLRTSGSLPDTQYF; DNA: TGTGCCAGCAGCTTGCGGACTAGCGGGAGCCTCCCAGATACGCAGTATTTT
size: -; V: TRBV5-1; D: TRBD1; J: TRBJ2-4; CDR3: CASSPGTGDILAKNIQYF; DNA: TGCGCCAGCAGCCCGGGGACAGGGGACATCCTAGCCAAAAACATTCAGTACTTC
size: -; V: TRBV25-1; D: -; J: TRBJ2-1; CDR3: CASSEKGDNEQFF; DNA: TGTGCCAGCAGTGAAAAGGGCGACAATGAGCAGTTCTTC
size: -; V: TRBV28; D: TRBD2; J: TRBJ2-3; CDR3: CASSLSGTSWADTQYF; DNA: TGTGCCAGCAGTTTATCAGGGACTAGCTGGGCAGATACGCAGTATTTT
size: few; V: TRBV7-2; D: -; J: TRBJ2-7; CDR3: CASSKQGGGGSVYEQYF; DNA: TGTGCCAGCAGCAAACAAGGAGGGGGAGGGTCGGTGTACGAGCAGTACTTC
size: -; V: TRBV4-2; D: TRBD1; J: TRBJ1-2; CDR3: CASSQVGTEGYTF; DNA: TGTGCCAGCAGCCAAGTTGGGACAGAAGGCTACACCTTC
size: -; V: TRBV5-6; D: -; J: TRBJ2-2; CDR3: CASSRGGWTGELFF; DNA: TGTGCCAGCAGCCGTGGGGGGTGGACCGGGGAGCTGTTTTTT
size: few; V: TRBV7-9; D: TRBD2; J: TRBJ2-1; CDR3: CASSPTGLADNEQFF; DNA: TGTGCCAGCAGCCCTACGGGACTAGCGGATAATGAGCAGTTCTTC
size: -; V: TRBV15; D: TRBD2; J: TRBJ2-7; CDR3: CATSREAGGVEQYF; DNA: TGTGCCACCAGCAGAGAGGCGGGAGGAGTAGAGCAGTACTTC
size: few; V: TRBV7-7; D: -; J: TRBJ2-5; CDR3: CASSGRVEETQYF; DNA: TGTGCTAGCAGCGGCAGGGTTGAAGAGACCCAGTACTTC
size: -; V: TRBV9; D: TRBD2; J: TRBJ2-7; CDR3: CASSVGSPLAGYEQYF; DNA: TGTGCCAGCAGCGTAGGATCGCCTCTAGCGGGCTACGAGCAGTACTTC